This T cell receptor (beta chain) was captured in a study of blood T cell repertoires in COVID-19. Clones were read by immunoSEQ multiplex PCR, and TCRdb kept only the in-frame ones, dropping some. The data hold under 500,000 clones, with approximately 90% observed a single time. This clone has more than one count but fewer than ten. Sequenced: peripheral blood. This receptor was taken from a woman aged 30 to 39 with acute or convalescent COVID-19.

In DNA, the CDR3 is TGTGCCGCAAGGGACAGGGTAATCTCTGGCTACACCTTC. Translation: CAARDRVISGYTF. The J gene is TRBJ1-2, the V gene TRBV28; 9 bases line up with TRBD1. The length of the CDR3 is 13 residues. In germline, CDR1 is MDHEN, CDR2 SYDVKM. Trimming at V came to 11 bases and at J to 7 bases, leaving 11 bases not matched to a gene.